The 20 T cell receptor beta chains below come from one sample, sequenced in a study of blood T cell repertoires in COVID-19. Generated by immunoSEQ multiplex PCR, the TCRdb table keeps only in-frame clones and is missing some. The table includes about 37,000 clones, more than 80% detected once. Sequencing was carried out using peripheral blood. These receptors were taken from a woman in her 70s with acute or convalescent COVID-19.

The J gene is TRBJ1-2, the V gene TRBV29-1; 8 bases are shared with TRBD1. CDR3 length equals 13 residues. The germline gives CDR1 SQVTM, CDR2 ANQGSEA. Trimming at V came to 6 bases and at J to 4 bases, leaving 7 bases not matched to a gene. The CDR3 region is CSVVTGGSYGYTF. The CDR3, as DNA: TGCAGCGTAGTTACAGGGGGTAGCTATGGCTACACCTTC.

About this clone: Germline and junction disagree at one end, which may indicate a read error. This sequence joins TRBV19 and TRBJ1-2, with 7 bases matching TRBD1. The length of the CDR3 is 15 residues. Germline V lookup: CDR1 LNHDA, CDR2 SQIVND (reference sequence). The DNA of the CDR3 is TGTGCCGGTAGACCCTCCGGGACAGCCAACTATGGCTACACCTTC. It yields the protein CAGRPSGTANYGYTF.

The chain employs TRBV28 and TRBJ2-5; the match to TRBD2 covers 8 bases. The CDR3 has 16 residues. After removal of 4 bases from V and 5 bases from J, the junction contained 12 bases not matched to a gene. CDR1 MDHEN and CDR2 SYDVKM come from the germline V gene. The CDR3 DNA reads as TGTGCCAGCAGTTCCCGGGGGAGCGGGAGCATGGAGACCCAGTACTTC. Encoded protein: CASSSRGSGSMETQYF.

This chain joins TRBV6-5 and TRBJ1-1, with TRBD1 matching 8 bases. V lost 6 bases, J lost 10 bases, and 7 bases stayed unmatched. CDR1 and CDR2 (germline): MNHEY, SVGAGI. The CDR3 consists of 12 residues. The CDR3 nucleotides are TGTGCCAGCAGCCAAACAGGGGGGAGAGCTTTCTTT. It is translated as CASSQTGGRAFF.

This clone was seen only once. The chain combines TRBV13 with TRBJ2-3, with 9 bases lining up with TRBD2. Germline assignment: CDR1 PRHDT and CDR2 FYEKMQ (reference sequence). V trimming: 4 bases; J trimming: 4 bases; junction bases outside the gene matches: 12. The CDR3 length is 17 residues. CDR3 nucleotides: TGTGCCAGCAGCTCAACGGGGAGACTAGCGGCTCCAGATACGCAGTATTTT. As protein: CASSSTGRLAAPDTQYF.

V usage is TRBV27 and J usage is TRBJ2-7; 9 nucleotides match TRBD2. This CDR3 comprises 16 residues. The ends lost 2 bases at V and 2 bases at J; junction bases unmatched: 7. The germline CDR1 and CDR2 sequences are MNHEY and SMNVEV (reference sequence). The CDR3 region is CASSLGGLAGTYEQYF. CDR3 DNA sequence: TGTGCCAGCAGTTTAGGGGGGCTAGCGGGGACCTACGAGCAGTACTTC.

The chain recombines TRBV7-2 with TRBJ1-1, with D possibly being TRBD1 (5 bases). There are 13 residues in the CDR3. CDR1 is SGHTA, CDR2 FQGNSA, per germline. Trimming removed 6 bases at V and 10 bases at J, with 18 bases between. The CDR3 sequence: CASRTPGRGVAFF. CDR3 DNA: TGTGCCAGCAGGACGCCGGGACGGGGGGTAGCTTTCTTT.

This clone was observed a handful of times. V and J are TRBV5-1 and TRBJ1-3, with unresolved D. CDR1 and CDR2 (germline): SGHRS, YFSETQ. V was trimmed by 4 bases and J by 4 bases, leaving 15 bases between them. The CDR3 has 15 amino acids. The CDR3 coding sequence is TGCGCCAGCAGCCCGGGTCAGCCCGGAGGAAACACCATATATTTT. This codes for CASSPGQPGGNTIYF.

V and J are TRBV20-1 and TRBJ2-2; D remains ambiguous. The CDR3 loop spans 13 amino acids. The germline CDR1 and CDR2 sequences are DFQATT and SNEGSKA (reference sequence). V was trimmed by 3 bases and J by 1 base, leaving 6 bases between them. CDR3 sequence (DNA): TGCAGTGCTAGTTTACAGAACACCGGGGAGCTGTTTTTT. Residues: CSASLQNTGELFF.

V and J are TRBV2 and TRBJ2-1, with 11 bases matching TRBD2. V was clipped by 6 bases and J by 7 bases; unmatched bases: 8. CDR1 and CDR2 from the germline V gene are SNHLY and FYNNEI. The CDR3 is 15 residues long. The DNA of the CDR3 is TGTGCCAGCAGGGCCCTAGCGGGAGGATTTAATGAGCAGTTCTTC. Its protein product is CASRALAGGFNEQFF.

In its sample, this clone was seen once. The rearrangement links TRBV27 to TRBJ2-7, with 9 bases that match TRBD2. With 2 bases clipped from V and 4 bases from J, the junction kept 6 bases outside the gene matches. The germline gives CDR1 MNHEY, CDR2 SMNVEV (reference sequence). The CDR3 extends over 15 amino acids. Written as DNA, the CDR3 is TGTGCCAGCAGTTTACAGGCGGGAGGGCCTTACGAGCAGTACTTC. Translated: CASSLQAGGPYEQYF.

The chain joins TRBV19 to TRBJ1-3; D may be TRBD1 (5 bases). This CDR3 contains 16 residues. Germline V gene lookup returns CDR1 LNHDA and CDR2 SQIVND (reference sequence). The germline V and J ends were trimmed by 3 bases and 0 bases, with 12 bases remaining between them. The CDR3 nucleotides are TGTGCCAGTAGTATTAGGACCGGGGGCTCTGGAAACACCATATATTTT. Its protein is CASSIRTGGSGNTIYF.

This chain joins TRBV5-1 and TRBJ2-2; unclear D gene. The V end was cut by 1 base, the J end by 1 base, with 8 bases between. The germline V gene encodes CDR1 SGHRS and CDR2 YFSETQ. The CDR3 totals 15 residues. Written as DNA, the CDR3 is TGCGCCAGCAGCTTGTCGGCAGGGAACACCGGGGAGCTGTTTTTT. Translation gives CASSLSAGNTGELFF.

The CDR3 spells CASDTTDTQYF. The DNA of the CDR3 is TGTGCCAGCGACACTACAGATACGCAGTATTTT. The chain is built from TRBV2 and TRBJ2-3; D unclear. V shed 8 bases and J shed 3 bases, with 6 bases lying between them. This CDR3 contains 11 residues. Germline-derived CDR1 and CDR2 are SNHLY and FYNNEI.

The rearrangement uses TRBV6-6 and TRBJ2-3; 7 bases line up with TRBD1. Germline lookup yields CDR1 MNHNY and CDR2 SVGAGI (reference sequence). The CDR3 consists of 13 residues. Losses at the gene ends were 5 bases for V and 4 bases for J; bases not matched to a gene: 3. The CDR3, as DNA: TGTGCCAGCAGTCGACAGGGCCCAGATACGCAGTATTTT. This gives the protein CASSRQGPDTQYF.

V and J are TRBV29-1 and TRBJ1-1; 7 bases fit TRBD1. Germline assignment: CDR1 SQVTM and CDR2 ANQGSEA. CDR3 length: 13 residues. V shed 4 bases, J shed 8 bases, and the junction held 10 bases outside the gene matches. The chain's CDR3 is CSVARDSRGEAFF. The CDR3 DNA follows: TGCAGCGTTGCAAGGGACAGCCGGGGGGAAGCTTTCTTT.

The chain carries TRBV13 and TRBJ1-3; 11 bases line up with TRBD1. J gave up 2 bases and V 4 bases, and 4 bases lay outside the gene matches. CDR1 and CDR2 from the germline V gene are PRHDT and FYEKMQ (reference sequence). This CDR3 region has 16 residues. CDR3 DNA sequence: TGTGCCAGCAGCTGGACAGGGGGCGCGACTGGAAACACCATATATTTT. This gives the protein CASSWTGGATGNTIYF.

This clone was found a few times. The rearrangement links TRBV3-1 (or the pseudogene TRBV3-2) to TRBJ2-7; 7 bases fit TRBD2. V shed 1 base and J 2 bases; nucleotides not matched to a gene: 5. From germline, CDR1 is LGHDT and CDR2 YNNKEL (reference sequence). The CDR3 is made up of 15 amino acids. CDR3 region: CASSQGTSGAYEQYF. The CDR3 DNA sequence: TGTGCCAGCAGCCAAGGAACCAGCGGGGCCTACGAGCAGTACTTC.

V and J are TRBV25-1 and TRBJ2-1, with TRBD2 identical over 10 bases. The CDR3 length is 16 residues. V shed 3 bases, J shed 4 bases, and the junction held 6 bases outside the gene matches. Per the germline V gene, CDR1 is MGHDK and CDR2 is SYGVNS. Written as DNA, the CDR3 is TGTGCCAGCAGTGAGCCCGGACTAGCGGAGTACAATGAGCAGTTCTTC. As protein: CASSEPGLAEYNEQFF.

The chain carries TRBV27 and TRBJ1-2; D not resolved. V gave up 4 bases and J gave up 7 bases, with 13 bases separating them. CDR3 length: 13 residues. CDR1 is MNHEY and CDR2 is SMNVEV in the germline V gene (reference sequence). CDR3 DNA sequence: TGTGCCAGCAGTTCGATGGCAGGCTTTGGCTACACCTTC. Encoded protein: CASSSMAGFGYTF.